This T cell receptor beta chain was retrieved from a study of blood T cell repertoires in COVID-19. Study-wide context: COVID-19 samples from acute and convalescent phases originated in the United States, Italy and Spain. Nucleic acid was either cDNA or gDNA, and it came from T cells, B-cell-depleted T cells, or PBMCs.

How the authors handled the data: For nucleated cells, counts were estimated from reference gene primer amplification. Sequencing was performed with immunoSEQ multiplex PCR; in TCRdb, only in-frame clones are kept and a portion is missing. V and J calls and clone size follow that table, whereas D and trimming were derived from the DNA. Of tens of thousands of clones in the sample, roughly nine tenths were seen once. The germline V and J ends were trimmed by 8 bases and 5 bases, with 10 bases remaining between them. CDR3 size: 12 residues. The TCR sequence derives from a man in his sixties with active or convalescent COVID-19. Material for sequencing was peripheral blood. V and J are TRBV12-3 or TRBV12-4 and TRBJ2-4; D is unresolved. The CDR3 bases are TGTGCCAGCTCGGGTACGGAAAACATTCAGTACTTC. Its translation: CASSGTENIQYF.